Below are 21 T cell receptor beta chains sequenced from a single sample in a study of radiation and T cells in renal cell carcinoma. Generated by immunoSEQ multiplex PCR, the TCRdb table keeps only in-frame clones and is missing some. This table has 110,000 to 150,000 clones, approximately 90% appearing once. The sample's time point: baseline pretreatment blood. The treatment here: 15 Gy SBRT to primary tumor, nephrectomy 4 weeks later. Sequenced here: blood, sampled from a patient whose treatment included radiotherapy and nephrectomy. These receptors were taken from a woman in her fifties or sixties with renal cell carcinoma.

The V and J genes are TRBV7-9 and TRBJ2-5; the D gene is possibly TRBD2 (6 bases). Germline loops: CDR1 SEHNR, CDR2 FQNEAQ (reference sequence). With 1 base removed from V and 5 bases from J, the gap between germline ends came to 11 bases. The CDR3 has 14 residues. The CDR3 sequence: CASSLGVAVETQYF. The DNA of the CDR3 is TGTGCCAGCAGCTTAGGGGTAGCGGTGGAGACCCAGTACTTC.

The chain recombines TRBV7-9 with TRBJ1-4; 7 bases align to TRBD1. The CDR3 has 15 amino acids. Trimming removed 2 bases from V and 13 bases from J; junction bases left unmatched: 13. Germline values: CDR1 SEHNR, CDR2 FQNEAQ (reference sequence). The CDR3, as DNA: TGTGCCAGCAGCTTAAAACAGGGGCCATTTGAGGGACTGTTTTTT. Protein: CASSLKQGPFEGLFF. The full variable domain, with the rest looked up from reference TRBV7-9 and TRBJ1-4, is DTGVSQNPRHKITKRGQNVTFRCDPISEHNRLYWYRQTLGQGPEFLTYFQNEAQLEKSRLLSDRFSAERPKGSFSTLEIQRTEQGDSAMYLCASSLKQGPFEGLFFGSGTQLSVL.

This chain uses TRBV2 with TRBJ1-4; 7 bases map to TRBD1. Germline V gene lookup returns CDR1 SNHLY and CDR2 FYNNEI. This CDR3 contains 14 residues. Trimming cost V 1 base and J 4 bases; bases outside gene matches: 0. CDR3 amino acids: CASSEGQGNEKLFF. The CDR3 nucleotides are TGTGCCAGCAGTGAAGGACAGGGTAATGAAAAACTGTTTTTT.

This clone was detected only once. This chain links TRBV19 with TRBJ2-5; TRBD1 aligns across 9 bases. The V gene's germline CDR1 is LNHDA and CDR2 SQIVND (reference sequence). The CDR3 loop spans 15 amino acids. The junction had 10 bases not matched to a gene; V was cut back by 6 bases and J by 5 bases. The DNA of the CDR3 is TGTGCCAGTAGCTTAACCGGGACAGGGAAGGAGACCCAGTACTTC. It translates to CASSLTGTGKETQYF.

The chain links TRBV9 to TRBJ2-1; the match to TRBD2 covers 10 bases. This CDR3 is built from 15 residues. V lost 0 bases to trimming and J lost 7 bases; unmatched junction nucleotides: 4. Germline CDR1 and CDR2: SGDLS and YYNGEE. The CDR3 DNA follows: TGTGCCAGCAGCGTAGTGGCTAGCGGGGGAAATGAGCAGTTCTTC. Translation gives CASSVVASGGNEQFF.

J is TRBJ2-5 and V is TRBV7-6, with TRBD2 matching 9 bases. Germline assignment: CDR1 SGHVS and CDR2 FNYEAQ. The CDR3 runs to 15 residues. With 5 bases clipped from V and 4 bases from J, the junction kept 8 bases outside the gene matches. The CDR3 reads CASSPSGGYGETQYF. CDR3 coding DNA: TGTGCCAGCAGCCCAAGCGGGGGGTATGGAGAGACCCAGTACTTC.

This clone came up a few times. Other DNA sequences in the same sample also yield this CDR3. V is TRBV5-4 and J is TRBJ2-5; TRBD1 is a possible D gene (6 bases). CDR1 and CDR2 (germline): SGHNT, YYREEE (reference sequence). The CDR3 has 14 residues. Trimming removed 0 bases at V and 1 base at J, with 7 bases between. CDR3 loop: CASSLAGAQETQYF. CDR3 DNA: TGTGCCAGCAGCTTGGCAGGGGCCCAAGAGACCCAGTACTTC. Combining the CDR3 with reference TRBV5-4 and TRBJ2-5 gives the whole variable domain ETGVTQSPTHLIKTRGQQVTLRCSSQSGHNTVSWYQQALGQGPQFIFQYYREEENGRGNFPPRFSGLQFPNYSSELNVNALELDDSALYLCASSLAGAQETQYFGPGTRLLVL.

The chain has TRBV5-1 and TRBJ2-5; TRBD1 might be the D (6 bases). The V and J ends lost 3 bases and 0 bases respectively, with 9 bases between them. CDR1 and CDR2 from the germline V gene are SGHRS and YFSETQ. The CDR3 runs to 14 residues. The CDR3 region has the DNA TGCGCCAGCAGCTCAGGACAGTACCAAGAGACCCAGTACTTC. It is translated as CASSSGQYQETQYF.

The gene calls are TRBV9 and TRBJ1-5; the D gene is possibly TRBD1 (6 bases). The CDR3 spans 19 residues. V lost 0 bases, J lost 4 bases, and 23 bases lay in between. Germline-derived CDR1 and CDR2 are SGDLS and YYNGEE. The CDR3, as DNA: TGTGCCAGCAGCGTAGGAGAGGAGGGGGGGGCTTGGGTTAATCAGCCCCAGCATTTT. Protein sequence: CASSVGEEGGAWVNQPQHF.

CDR3 sequence: CASSAPRQGPTNTEAFF. Here the CDR3 DNA reads TGTGCCAGTAGTGCCCCCCGGCAGGGGCCAACGAACACTGAAGCTTTCTTT. The chain combines TRBV19 with TRBJ1-1; maybe TRBD1 (6 bases). The V gene's germline CDR1 is LNHDA and CDR2 SQIVND (reference sequence). The CDR3 totals 17 residues. V shed 5 bases and J shed 1 base, with 20 bases lying between them.

The table lists this clone with a count of one. J is TRBJ1-5 and V is TRBV4-1, with D unresolved. The V gene lost 0 bases and the J gene lost 9 bases, with 12 bases spanning the gap. This CDR3 has 14 residues. CDR1 is MGHRA and CDR2 is YSYEKL in the germline V gene. Here the CDR3 reads CASSQDRGFWPQHF. The CDR3 nucleotides are TGCGCCAGCAGCCAAGACCGAGGTTTCTGGCCCCAGCATTTT.

The chain is built from TRBV5-6 and TRBJ1-1; a possible D gene is TRBD1 (6 bases). The CDR3 runs 13 residues. From germline, CDR1 is SGHDT and CDR2 YYEEEE. The V end lost 0 bases, the J end lost 5 bases, and 8 bases lay between the germline ends. CDR3 sequence (DNA): TGTGCCAGCAGCTTGGAGGGGGGGACTGAAGCTTTCTTT. It is translated as CASSLEGGTEAFF.

V gene TRBV12-5 combines with J gene TRBJ2-3; D not resolved. Trimming removed 1 base from V and 5 bases from J, with 10 bases in between. The CDR3 consists of 14 residues. Germline lookup yields CDR1 LGHNT and CDR2 FRNRAP. The CDR3 region is CASGLERPQDTQYF. The CDR3 nucleotides read TGTGCTAGTGGTTTGGAACGTCCCCAAGATACGCAGTATTTT.

V is TRBV18 and J is TRBJ2-7; D is tentatively TRBD1 or TRBD2 (5 bases each). V lost 3 bases, J lost 6 bases, and 15 bases lay in between. Germline V lookup: CDR1 KGHSH, CDR2 LQKENI. This CDR3 contains 14 residues. The CDR3 DNA sequence: TGTGCCAGCTCACCTAAGACAGCGGAAGGCGAGCAGTACTTC. It yields the protein CASSPKTAEGEQYF. Looking up the rest from reference TRBV18 and TRBJ2-7 gives the full variable domain: NAGVMQNPRHLVRRRGQEARLRCSPMKGHSHVYWYRQLPEEGLKFMVYLQKENIIDESGMPKERFSAEFPKEGPSILRIQQVVRGDSAAYFCASSPKTAEGEQYFGPGTRLTVT.

The rearrangement links TRBV7-8 to TRBJ1-5, with 7 positions matching TRBD1. CDR3 length equals 14 residues. J gave up 5 bases and V 2 bases, and 3 bases lay outside the gene matches. CDR1 is SGHVS and CDR2 is FQNEAQ in the germline V gene. The CDR3 coding sequence is TGTGCCAGCAGCTTACACGACAGGGATCAGCCCCAGCATTTT. Its translation is CASSLHDRDQPQHF.

The rearrangement links TRBV5-6 to TRBJ2-1; D might be TRBD2 (7 bases). V was shortened by 0 bases and J by 4 bases, with 11 bases between the two germline ends. The CDR3 is 15 residues long. CDR1 SGHDT and CDR2 YYEEEE come from the germline V gene. DNA of the CDR3: TGTGCCAGCAGCTTGGTGGGGGGGCCTTACAATGAGCAGTTCTTC. Translation: CASSLVGGPYNEQFF. Filled out from reference TRBV5-6 and TRBJ2-1, the complete variable domain reads DAGVTQSPTHLIKTRGQQVTLRCSPKSGHDTVSWYQQALGQGPQFIFQYYEEEERQRGNFPDRFSGHQFPNYSSELNVNALLLGDSALYLCASSLVGGPYNEQFFGPGTRLTVL.

This clone appeared once. The rearrangement links TRBV6-1 to TRBJ1-4, with unresolved D. The CDR3 totals 15 residues. Trimming took 7 bases from V and 8 from J, leaving 20 bases between them. Germline assignment: CDR1 MNHNS and CDR2 SASEGT. This CDR3 reads CASTGEAQVGEKLFF. The CDR3 bases are TGTGCCAGCACCGGGGAGGCCCAGGTTGGGGAAAAACTGTTTTTT.

The chain combines TRBV6-5 with TRBJ1-1; weak D call: TRBD1 (5 bases). The germline V gene has CDR1 MNHEY and CDR2 SVGAGI. The CDR3 has 15 amino acids. V gave up 7 bases and J gave up 2 bases, with 17 bases separating them. CDR3: CASTPFRTPNTEAFF. The CDR3 DNA reads as TGTGCCAGCACCCCCTTTCGGACACCCAACACTGAAGCTTTCTTT.

Only a few counts were recorded for this clone. The chain employs TRBV5-4 and TRBJ1-2; 7 positions agree with TRBD1. The trim removed 3 bases at V and 0 bases at J, leaving 5 bases unmatched. Germline CDR1 reads SGHNT; CDR2 reads YYREEE (reference sequence). The CDR3 is 15 amino acids. As DNA, the CDR3 is TGTGCCAGCAGCTACCGGGACAGCGCTAACTATGGCTACACCTTC. The encoded protein is CASSYRDSANYGYTF.

The J gene is TRBJ2-7, the V gene TRBV2; tentative D call: TRBD1 (6 bases). CDR1 and CDR2 (germline): SNHLY, FYNNEI. Trimming took 6 bases from V and 5 from J, leaving 17 bases between them. The CDR3 is 14 residues long. The CDR3 DNA sequence: TGTGCCAGCAGGCGGACGGACCAGGGGAACGAGCAGTACTTC. Translated: CASRRTDQGNEQYF.

This chain links TRBV9 with TRBJ1-3, with TRBD1 matching 7 bases. The CDR3 runs to 14 residues. V was pared by 3 bases and J by 8 bases, with 8 bases of the junction left unmatched. CDR1 and CDR2 (germline): SGDLS, YYNGEE. DNA for the CDR3: TGTGCCAGCAGCGAGGACCTCCAGGGGGACACCATATATTTT. It yields the protein CASSEDLQGDTIYF.